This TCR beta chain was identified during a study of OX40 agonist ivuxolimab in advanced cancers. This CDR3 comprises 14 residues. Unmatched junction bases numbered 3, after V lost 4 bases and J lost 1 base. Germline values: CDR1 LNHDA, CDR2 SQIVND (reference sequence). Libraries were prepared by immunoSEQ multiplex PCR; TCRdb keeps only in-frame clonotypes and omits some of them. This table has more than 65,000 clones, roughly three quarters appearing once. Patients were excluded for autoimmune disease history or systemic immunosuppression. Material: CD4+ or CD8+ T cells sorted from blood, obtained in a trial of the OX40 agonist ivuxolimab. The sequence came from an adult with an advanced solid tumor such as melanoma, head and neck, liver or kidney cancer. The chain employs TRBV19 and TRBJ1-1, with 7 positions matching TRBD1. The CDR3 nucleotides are TGTGCCAGTAGTACCCGACAGGGGAACACTGAAGCTTTCTTT. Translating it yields CASSTRQGNTEAFF.